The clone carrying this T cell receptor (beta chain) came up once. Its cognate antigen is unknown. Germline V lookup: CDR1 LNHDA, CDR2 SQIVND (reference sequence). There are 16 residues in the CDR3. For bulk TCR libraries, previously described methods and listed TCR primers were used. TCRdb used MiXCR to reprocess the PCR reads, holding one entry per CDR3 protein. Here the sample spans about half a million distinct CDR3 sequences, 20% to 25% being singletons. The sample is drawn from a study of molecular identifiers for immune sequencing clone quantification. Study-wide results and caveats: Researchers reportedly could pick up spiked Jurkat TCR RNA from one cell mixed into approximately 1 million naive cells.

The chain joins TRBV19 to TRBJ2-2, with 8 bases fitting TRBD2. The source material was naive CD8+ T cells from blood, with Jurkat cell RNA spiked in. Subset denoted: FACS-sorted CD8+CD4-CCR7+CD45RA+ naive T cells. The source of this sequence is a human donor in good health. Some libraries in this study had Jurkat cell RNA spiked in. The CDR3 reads CVSRTGTRGFTGELFF. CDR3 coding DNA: TGTGTCAGCCGTACCGGGACTAGAGGATTTACCGGGGAGCTGTTTTTT.